The rows below give T cell receptor beta chains drawn from one sample of a study of shared clonotypes between healthy human individuals. The data were produced by immunoSEQ multiplex PCR, yet TCRdb's version contains in-frame clones alone and is incomplete. The sample has around 2,100,000 clones; about 95% are singletons. Specimen: naive CD8+ T cells sorted from blood. These receptor sequences come from a man between 18 and 29 years old in good health. CDR3s include the opening cysteine and the closing phenylalanine or tryptophan. The D gene is left open where the match is weak. Clone size, where shown, is once, few, many, or a class for clones that have expanded.

clone size: .; V gene: TRBV10-3; J gene: TRBJ1-2; D gene: .; CDR3 protein: CAISDLGESYGYTF; CDR3 DNA: TGTGCCATCAGCGACCTCGGGGAATCCTATGGCTACACCTTC
clone size: few; V gene: TRBV19; J gene: TRBJ2-7; D gene: .; CDR3 protein: CASSLGDTSEQYF; CDR3 DNA: TGTGCCAGTAGTCTTGGGGACACCTCCGAGCAGTACTTC
clone size: few; V gene: TRBV29-1; J gene: TRBJ1-2; D gene: .; CDR3 protein: CSVVDSYGYTF; CDR3 DNA: TGCAGCGTTGTTGATAGCTATGGCTACACCTTC
clone size: .; V gene: TRBV11-2; J gene: TRBJ1-2; D gene: TRBD1; CDR3 protein: CASSETGGHYGYTF; CDR3 DNA: TGTGCCAGCAGCGAGACAGGGGGGCACTATGGCTACACCTTC
clone size: .; V gene: TRBV5-8; J gene: TRBJ1-1; D gene: .; CDR3 protein: CAKGWTEAFF; CDR3 DNA: TGTGCCAAGGGGTGGACTGAAGCTTTCTTT
clone size: .; V gene: TRBV2; J gene: TRBJ1-4; D gene: .; CDR3 protein: CASSEWATNEKLFF; CDR3 DNA: TGTGCCAGCAGTGAGTGGGCAACTAATGAAAAACTGTTTTTT
clone size: .; V gene: TRBV6-1; J gene: TRBJ2-7; D gene: .; CDR3 protein: CASSEAATVGYEQYF; CDR3 DNA: TGTGCCAGCAGTGAAGCGGCGACAGTTGGCTACGAGCAGTACTTC
clone size: .; V gene: TRBV13; J gene: TRBJ2-2; D gene: .; CDR3 protein: CASSFGRSSGELFF; CDR3 DNA: TGTGCCAGCAGCTTCGGCCGAAGCTCCGGGGAGCTGTTTTTT
clone size: .; V gene: TRBV4-3; J gene: TRBJ1-1; D gene: .; CDR3 protein: CASSQVLIMGTKPVGGEAFF; CDR3 DNA: TGCGCCAGCAGCCAAGTACTGATCATGGGAACCAAACCCGTGGGTGGTGAAGCTTTCTTT
clone size: .; V gene: TRBV15; J gene: TRBJ2-1; D gene: TRBD2; CDR3 protein: CATREGGGPAQFF; CDR3 DNA: TGTGCCACCAGGGAGGGCGGGGGGCCGGCGCAGTTCTTC
clone size: .; V gene: TRBV6-1; J gene: TRBJ2-5; D gene: TRBD2; CDR3 protein: CASSEWTSGTYETQYF; CDR3 DNA: TGTGCCAGCAGTGAATGGACTAGCGGGACCTATGAGACCCAGTACTTC
clone size: .; V gene: TRBV6-1; J gene: TRBJ1-6; D gene: .; CDR3 protein: CASSEATASFLSPLHF; CDR3 DNA: TGTGCCAGCAGTGAAGCGACAGCCTCTTTTCTCTCACCCCTCCACTTT
clone size: .; V gene: TRBV29-1; J gene: TRBJ2-1; D gene: TRBD2; CDR3 protein: CSVDGSGRANEQFF; CDR3 DNA: TGCAGCGTTGATGGTAGCGGGAGGGCTAATGAGCAGTTCTTC
clone size: .; V gene: TRBV9; J gene: TRBJ2-7; D gene: .; CDR3 protein: CASSVGGGSPYEQYF; CDR3 DNA: TGTGCCAGCAGCGTAGGGGGTGGGAGCCCCTACGAGCAGTACTTC
clone size: .; V gene: TRBV1; J gene: TRBJ2-2; D gene: .; CDR3 protein: CTSSQDVMGLAGRRTGELFF; CDR3 DNA: TGCACCAGCAGCCAAGATGTAATGGGACTAGCGGGGAGAAGGACCGGGGAGCTGTTTTTT
clone size: .; V gene: TRBV13; J gene: TRBJ2-7; D gene: .; CDR3 protein: CASSRGLANEQYF; CDR3 DNA: TGTGCCAGCAGTCGTGGACTCGCGAACGAGCAGTACTTC
clone size: .; V gene: TRBV2; J gene: TRBJ1-1; D gene: .; CDR3 protein: CASLGGSTEAFF; CDR3 DNA: TGTGCCAGCCTGGGGGGGTCCACTGAAGCTTTCTTT
clone size: .; V gene: TRBV7-9; J gene: TRBJ2-2; D gene: TRBD2; CDR3 protein: CASSLVAGVATGELFF; CDR3 DNA: TGTGCCAGCAGCTTAGTGGCGGGAGTGGCCACCGGGGAGCTGTTTTTT
clone size: .; V gene: TRBV4-3; J gene: TRBJ2-7; D gene: .; CDR3 protein: CASSQDSGSSPYEQYF; CDR3 DNA: TGCGCCAGCAGCCAAGATTCTGGTTCCAGTCCCTACGAGCAGTACTTC
clone size: .; V gene: TRBV18; J gene: TRBJ2-7; D gene: TRBD1; CDR3 protein: CASSADRDNPYEQYF; CDR3 DNA: TGTGCCAGCTCCGCAGACAGGGACAACCCCTACGAGCAGTACTTC
clone size: .; V gene: TRBV7-6; J gene: TRBJ2-5; D gene: TRBD2; CDR3 protein: CASSLESLAGLVRETQYF; CDR3 DNA: TGTGCCAGCAGCTTAGAAAGTTTGGCAGGACTAGTCCGTGAGACCCAGTACTTC
clone size: .; V gene: TRBV6-6; J gene: TRBJ2-1; D gene: TRBD2; CDR3 protein: CASSSSGTSGYNEQFF; CDR3 DNA: TGTGCCAGCAGTTCTTCCGGGACTAGCGGCTACAATGAGCAGTTCTTC
clone size: .; V gene: TRBV27; J gene: TRBJ2-2; D gene: TRBD2; CDR3 protein: CANNPGLAGTGELFF; CDR3 DNA: TGTGCCAACAACCCGGGACTAGCGGGCACCGGGGAGCTGTTTTTT
clone size: .; V gene: TRBV28; J gene: TRBJ2-5; D gene: .; CDR3 protein: CASSTPGPVETQYF; CDR3 DNA: TGTGCCAGCAGTACCCCGGGCCCCGTAGAGACCCAGTACTTC
clone size: once; V gene: TRBV27; J gene: TRBJ2-1; D gene: .; CDR3 protein: CASSFEGAYNEQFF; CDR3 DNA: TGTGCCAGCAGTTTCGAAGGAGCGTACAATGAGCAGTTCTTC
clone size: .; V gene: TRBV30; J gene: TRBJ2-1; D gene: .; CDR3 protein: CAWSDGPSSYNEQFF; CDR3 DNA: TGTGCCTGGAGTGACGGGCCGAGCTCCTACAATGAGCAGTTCTTC
clone size: .; V gene: TRBV29-1; J gene: TRBJ2-1; D gene: TRBD1; CDR3 protein: CSVVNRGSYNEQFF; CDR3 DNA: TGCAGCGTTGTTAACAGGGGCTCCTACAATGAGCAGTTCTTC
clone size: .; V gene: TRBV7-9; J gene: TRBJ2-1; D gene: TRBD2; CDR3 protein: CASSLEIAGGNYNEQFF; CDR3 DNA: TGTGCCAGCAGCTTAGAAATAGCGGGAGGTAACTACAATGAGCAGTTCTTC
clone size: .; V gene: TRBV19; J gene: TRBJ2-1; D gene: TRBD1; CDR3 protein: CASSIRGTGKVNEQFF; CDR3 DNA: TGTGCCAGTAGTATTAGAGGGACAGGGAAGGTCAATGAGCAGTTCTTC
clone size: .; V gene: TRBV9; J gene: TRBJ2-4; D gene: TRBD1; CDR3 protein: CASATGGGNIQYF; CDR3 DNA: TGTGCCAGCGCCACAGGGGGCGGAAACATTCAGTACTTC
clone size: .; V gene: TRBV7-9; J gene: TRBJ2-1; D gene: .; CDR3 protein: CASSPSLGPSSYNEQFF; CDR3 DNA: TGTGCCAGCAGCCCGTCTTTAGGTCCGTCTTCCTACAATGAGCAGTTCTTC
clone size: .; V gene: TRBV2; J gene: TRBJ1-2; D gene: .; CDR3 protein: CASSEALLDSSYGYTF; CDR3 DNA: TGTGCCAGCAGTGAAGCGCTTCTGGACAGCTCCTATGGCTACACCTTC
clone size: .; V gene: TRBV15; J gene: TRBJ2-3; D gene: TRBD2; CDR3 protein: CATSSSGGMDTQYF; CDR3 DNA: TGTGCCACCAGCTCGAGCGGGGGGATGGATACGCAGTATTTT
clone size: few; V gene: TRBV7-9; J gene: TRBJ1-5; D gene: .; CDR3 protein: CASSLAGFNQPQHF; CDR3 DNA: TGTGCCAGCAGCTTAGCGGGGTTTAATCAGCCCCAGCATTTT
clone size: .; V gene: TRBV7-2; J gene: TRBJ2-2; D gene: TRBD1; CDR3 protein: CASSPADRGGTGELFF; CDR3 DNA: TGTGCCAGCAGCCCCGCGGACAGGGGTGGAACCGGGGAGCTGTTTTTT
clone size: .; V gene: TRBV27; J gene: TRBJ1-5; D gene: .; CDR3 protein: CASSLLTGNQPQHF; CDR3 DNA: TGTGCCAGCAGTTTATTGACAGGTAATCAGCCCCAGCATTTT
clone size: .; V gene: TRBV6-1; J gene: TRBJ1-2; D gene: .; CDR3 protein: CASSEDPSRAFYGYTF; CDR3 DNA: TGTGCCAGCAGTGAAGATCCCTCCAGGGCTTTCTATGGCTACACCTTC
clone size: .; V gene: TRBV13; J gene: TRBJ1-4; D gene: .; CDR3 protein: CASSIGGREKLFF; CDR3 DNA: TGTGCCAGCAGCATAGGCGGCCGTGAAAAACTGTTTTTT
clone size: .; V gene: TRBV5-6; J gene: TRBJ2-5; D gene: .; CDR3 protein: CASSFGGVEETQYF; CDR3 DNA: TGTGCCAGCAGCTTCGGTGGGGTGGAAGAGACCCAGTACTTC
clone size: .; V gene: TRBV11-2; J gene: TRBJ1-1; D gene: TRBD1; CDR3 protein: CASSPGTGGDTEAFF; CDR3 DNA: TGTGCCAGCAGCCCAGGGACAGGGGGCGATACTGAAGCTTTCTTT
clone size: .; V gene: TRBV30; J gene: TRBJ1-1; D gene: TRBD1; CDR3 protein: CAWGTGQNTEAFF; CDR3 DNA: TGTGCCTGGGGGACAGGGCAGAACACTGAAGCTTTCTTT
clone size: .; V gene: TRBV5-6; J gene: TRBJ2-1; D gene: .; CDR3 protein: CASSLATGGSYNEQFF; CDR3 DNA: TGTGCCAGCAGCTTGGCGACCGGAGGCTCCTACAATGAGCAGTTCTTC
clone size: .; V gene: TRBV7-9; J gene: TRBJ2-7; D gene: .; CDR3 protein: CASSQDYEQYF; CDR3 DNA: TGTGCCAGCAGCCAGGACTACGAGCAGTACTTC
clone size: .; V gene: TRBV2; J gene: TRBJ1-5; D gene: .; CDR3 protein: CASSETEAGNQPQHF; CDR3 DNA: TGTGCCAGCAGTGAAACAGAGGCTGGCAATCAGCCCCAGCATTTT
clone size: .; V gene: TRBV28; J gene: TRBJ1-4; D gene: .; CDR3 protein: CASTFAELGGTNEKLFF; CDR3 DNA: TGTGCCAGCACCTTTGCAGAATTAGGGGGGACTAATGAAAAACTGTTTTTT
clone size: once; V gene: TRBV5-6; J gene: TRBJ2-6; D gene: .; CDR3 protein: CASSLRAAPGANVLTF; CDR3 DNA: TGTGCCAGCAGCTTGAGGGCAGCCCCTGGGGCCAACGTCCTGACTTTC
clone size: .; V gene: TRBV27; J gene: TRBJ2-7; D gene: .; CDR3 protein: CASSFTGEAYEQYF; CDR3 DNA: TGTGCCAGCAGTTTCACCGGCGAAGCCTACGAGCAGTACTTC
clone size: .; V gene: TRBV13; J gene: TRBJ2-3; D gene: .; CDR3 protein: CASSPAGTTDTQYF; CDR3 DNA: TGTGCCAGCAGCCCGGCCGGGACCACAGATACGCAGTATTTT
clone size: .; V gene: TRBV30; J gene: TRBJ2-7; D gene: TRBD2; CDR3 protein: CAWDAGEGEQYF; CDR3 DNA: TGTGCCTGGGATGCGGGAGAGGGGGAGCAGTACTTC
clone size: .; V gene: TRBV2; J gene: TRBJ1-2; D gene: .; CDR3 protein: CASSDPRGGYGYTF; CDR3 DNA: TGTGCCAGCAGTGACCCCCGTGGAGGGTATGGCTACACCTTC
clone size: .; V gene: TRBV6-1; J gene: TRBJ1-3; D gene: .; CDR3 protein: CASSVEGFSGNTIYF; CDR3 DNA: TGTGCCAGCAGTGTGGAGGGCTTCTCTGGAAACACCATATATTTT
clone size: .; V gene: TRBV7-9; J gene: TRBJ2-5; D gene: TRBD1; CDR3 protein: CASSSPKGARAQETQYF; CDR3 DNA: TGTGCCAGCAGCTCACCGAAGGGGGCGCGGGCTCAGGAGACCCAGTACTTC
clone size: .; V gene: TRBV14; J gene: TRBJ1-3; D gene: .; CDR3 protein: CASSQGRGSGNTIYF; CDR3 DNA: TGTGCCAGCAGCCAAGGGCGTGGCTCTGGAAACACCATATATTTT
clone size: .; V gene: TRBV29-1; J gene: TRBJ1-1; D gene: .; CDR3 protein: CSVEARVMELGTEAFF; CDR3 DNA: TGCAGCGTTGAGGCCAGGGTTATGGAGTTGGGCACTGAAGCTTTCTTT
clone size: .; V gene: TRBV11-2; J gene: TRBJ2-7; D gene: .; CDR3 protein: CASSLGTPLYEQYF; CDR3 DNA: TGTGCCAGCAGCTTAGGGACACCCCTCTACGAGCAGTACTTC
clone size: .; V gene: TRBV7-8; J gene: TRBJ1-6; D gene: .; CDR3 protein: CASSEVTGSSYNSPLHF; CDR3 DNA: TGTGCCAGCAGCGAGGTAACAGGGAGCTCCTATAATTCACCCCTCCACTTT
clone size: .; V gene: TRBV4-1; J gene: TRBJ1-6; D gene: TRBD1; CDR3 protein: CASSVQGASSPLHF; CDR3 DNA: TGCGCCAGCAGCGTACAGGGGGCGAGCTCACCCCTCCACTTT